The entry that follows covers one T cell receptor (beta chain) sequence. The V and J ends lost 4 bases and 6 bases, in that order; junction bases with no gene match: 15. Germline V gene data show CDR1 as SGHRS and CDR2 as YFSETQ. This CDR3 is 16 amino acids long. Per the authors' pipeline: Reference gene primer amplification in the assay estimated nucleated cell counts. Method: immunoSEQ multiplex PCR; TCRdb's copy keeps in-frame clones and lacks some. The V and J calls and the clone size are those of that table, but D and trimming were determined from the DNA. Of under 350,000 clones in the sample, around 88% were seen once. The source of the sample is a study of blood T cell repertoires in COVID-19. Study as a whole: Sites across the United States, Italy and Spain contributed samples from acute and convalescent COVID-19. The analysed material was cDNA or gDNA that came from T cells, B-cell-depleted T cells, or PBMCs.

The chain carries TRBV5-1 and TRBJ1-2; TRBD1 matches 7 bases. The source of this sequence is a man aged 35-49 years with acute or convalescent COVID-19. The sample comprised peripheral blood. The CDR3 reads CASSPSATTGLDGYTF. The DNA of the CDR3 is TGCGCCAGCAGCCCCTCCGCTACGACAGGGCTAGATGGCTACACCTTC. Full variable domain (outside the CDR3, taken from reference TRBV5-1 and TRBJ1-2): KAGVTQTPRYLIKTRGQQVTLSCSPISGHRSVSWYQQTPGQGLQFLFEYFSETQRNKGNFPGRFSGRQFSNSRSEMNVSTLELGDSALYLCASSPSATTGLDGYTFGSGTRLTVV.